This TCR beta chain originates from a study of identifying expanded T cells in peripheral blood. This clone occurred once. No antigen is known for it. Sequencing was performed with immunoSEQ multiplex PCR; in TCRdb, only in-frame clones are kept and a portion is missing. This sample has about 58,000 clones, with approximately 89% found just once. V gave up 7 bases and J gave up 7 bases, with 19 bases separating them. CDR3 length: 14 residues. Germline V lookup: CDR1 MNHEY, CDR2 SMNVEV (reference sequence). Collection occurred without any documented infections or immune events in donors. General study findings and limits: Two-week clone count variance significantly increased as total template count grew. Over two and four weeks, about 15 and 19 clones changed, versus approximately 1.2 between replicates.

The clonotype comes from a person aged 18 to 70 in good health. Sample: blood. The chain uses TRBV27 and TRBJ1-1; unclear D gene. The CDR3 region is CASTSAGLHYEAFF. DNA for the CDR3: TGTGCCAGCACCTCGGCCGGGCTGCATTATGAAGCTTTCTTT.